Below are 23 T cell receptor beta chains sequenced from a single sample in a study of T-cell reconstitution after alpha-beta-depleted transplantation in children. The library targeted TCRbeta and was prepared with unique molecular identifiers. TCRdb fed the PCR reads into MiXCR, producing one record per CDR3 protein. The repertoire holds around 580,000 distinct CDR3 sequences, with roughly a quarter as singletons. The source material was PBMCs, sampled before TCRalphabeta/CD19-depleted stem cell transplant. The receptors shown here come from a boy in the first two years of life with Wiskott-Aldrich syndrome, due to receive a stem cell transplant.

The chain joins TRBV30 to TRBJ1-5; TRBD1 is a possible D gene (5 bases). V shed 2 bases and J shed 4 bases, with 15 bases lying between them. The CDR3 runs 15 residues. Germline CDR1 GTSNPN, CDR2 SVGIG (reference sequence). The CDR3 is CAWSSPGPGNQPQHF. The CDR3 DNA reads TGTGCCTGGAGTTCGCCGGGACCGGGTAATCAGCCCCAGCATTTT. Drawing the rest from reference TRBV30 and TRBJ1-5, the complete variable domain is SQTIHQWPATLVQPVGSPLSLECTVEGTSNPNLYWYRQAAGRGLQLLFYSVGIGQISSEVPQNLSASRPQDRQFILSSKKLLLSDSGFYLCAWSSPGPGNQPQHFGDGTRLSIL.

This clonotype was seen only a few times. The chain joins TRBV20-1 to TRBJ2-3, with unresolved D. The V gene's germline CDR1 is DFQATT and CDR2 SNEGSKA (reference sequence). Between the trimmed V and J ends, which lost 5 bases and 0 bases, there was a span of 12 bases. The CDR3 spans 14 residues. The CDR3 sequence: CSAPKGPSTDTQYF. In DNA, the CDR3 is TGCAGTGCTCCAAAGGGCCCTAGCACAGATACGCAGTATTTT.

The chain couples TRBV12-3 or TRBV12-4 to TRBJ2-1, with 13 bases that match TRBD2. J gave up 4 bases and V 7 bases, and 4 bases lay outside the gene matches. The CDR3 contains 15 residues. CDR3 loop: CASIMGLAGYNEQFF. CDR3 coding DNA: TGTGCCAGCATCATGGGACTAGCGGGGTACAATGAGCAGTTCTTC.

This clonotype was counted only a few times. This CDR3 is CASSQERGGVGAFF. DNA of the CDR3: TGTGCCAGCAGCCAAGAGAGGGGAGGGGTTGGAGCTTTCTTT. The rearrangement uses TRBV4-2 and TRBJ1-1; D is perhaps TRBD1 (5 bases). V was trimmed by 0 bases and J by 10 bases, leaving 15 bases between them. CDR3 length: 14 amino acids. Germline CDR1 is LGHNA and CDR2 is YNFKEQ.

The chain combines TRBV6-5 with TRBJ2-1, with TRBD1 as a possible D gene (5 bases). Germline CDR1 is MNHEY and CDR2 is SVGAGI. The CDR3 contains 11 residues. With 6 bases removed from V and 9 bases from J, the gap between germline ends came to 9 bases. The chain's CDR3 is CASSQRGEQFF. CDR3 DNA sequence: TGTGCCAGCAGCCAAAGGGGTGAGCAGTTCTTC.

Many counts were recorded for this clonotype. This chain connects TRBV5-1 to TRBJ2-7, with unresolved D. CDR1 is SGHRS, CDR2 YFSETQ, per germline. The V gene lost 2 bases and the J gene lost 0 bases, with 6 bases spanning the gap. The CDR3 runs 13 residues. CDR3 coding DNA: TGCGCCAGCAGCTTCGCGTCCTCCTACGAGCAGTACTTC. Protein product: CASSFASSYEQYF.

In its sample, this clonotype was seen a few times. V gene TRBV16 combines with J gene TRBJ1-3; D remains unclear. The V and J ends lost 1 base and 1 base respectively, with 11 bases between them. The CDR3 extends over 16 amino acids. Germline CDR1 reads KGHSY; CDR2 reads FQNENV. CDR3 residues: CASSQFRGRSGNTIYF. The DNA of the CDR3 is TGTGCCAGCAGCCAATTTCGGGGTCGGTCTGGAAACACCATATATTTT.

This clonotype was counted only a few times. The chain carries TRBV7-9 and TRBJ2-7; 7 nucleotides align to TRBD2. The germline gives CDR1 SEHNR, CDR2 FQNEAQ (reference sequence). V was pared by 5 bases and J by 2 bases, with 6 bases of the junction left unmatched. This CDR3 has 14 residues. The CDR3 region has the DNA TGTGCCAGCAGCCGAAGCGGGATCCCCTACGAGCAGTACTTC. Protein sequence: CASSRSGIPYEQYF.

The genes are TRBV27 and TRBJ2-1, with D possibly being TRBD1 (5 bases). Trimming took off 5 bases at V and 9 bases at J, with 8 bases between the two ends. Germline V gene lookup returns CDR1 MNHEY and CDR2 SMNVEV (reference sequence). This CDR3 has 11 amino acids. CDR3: CASSADTEQFF. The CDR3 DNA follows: TGTGCCAGCAGTGCGGACACTGAGCAGTTCTTC.

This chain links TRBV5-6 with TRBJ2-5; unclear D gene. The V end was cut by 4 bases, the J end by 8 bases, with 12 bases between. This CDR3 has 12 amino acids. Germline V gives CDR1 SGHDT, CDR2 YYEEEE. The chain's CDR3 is CASSAAVETQYF. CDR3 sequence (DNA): TGTGCCAGCAGCGCTGCCGTGGAAACCCAGTACTTC. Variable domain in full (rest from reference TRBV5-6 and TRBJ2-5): DAGVTQSPTHLIKTRGQQVTLRCSPKSGHDTVSWYQQALGQGPQFIFQYYEEEERQRGNFPDRFSGHQFPNYSSELNVNALLLGDSALYLCASSAAVETQYFGPGTRLLVL.

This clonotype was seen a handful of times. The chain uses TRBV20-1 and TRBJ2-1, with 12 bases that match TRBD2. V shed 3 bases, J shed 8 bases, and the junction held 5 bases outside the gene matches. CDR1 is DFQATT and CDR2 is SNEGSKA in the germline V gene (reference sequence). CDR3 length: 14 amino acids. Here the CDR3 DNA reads TGCAGTGCTAGTTGGACTAGCGGGGCAGATGAGCAGTTCTTC. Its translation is CSASWTSGADEQFF.

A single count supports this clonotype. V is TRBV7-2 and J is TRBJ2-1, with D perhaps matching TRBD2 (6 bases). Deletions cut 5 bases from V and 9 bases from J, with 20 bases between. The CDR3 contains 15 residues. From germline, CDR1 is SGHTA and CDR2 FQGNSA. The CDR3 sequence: CASSIKRTQRVEQFF. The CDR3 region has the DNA TGTGCCAGCAGCATAAAACGGACTCAGCGGGTTGAGCAGTTCTTC.

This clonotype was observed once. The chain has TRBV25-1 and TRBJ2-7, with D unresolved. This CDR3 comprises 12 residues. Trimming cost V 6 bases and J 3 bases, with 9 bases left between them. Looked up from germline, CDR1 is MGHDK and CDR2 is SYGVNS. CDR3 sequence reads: CASSETYYEQYF. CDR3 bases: TGTGCCAGCAGCGAGACCTACTACGAGCAGTACTTC.

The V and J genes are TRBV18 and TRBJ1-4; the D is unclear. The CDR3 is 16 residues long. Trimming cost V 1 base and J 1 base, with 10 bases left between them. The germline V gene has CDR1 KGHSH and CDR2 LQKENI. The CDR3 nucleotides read TGTGCCAGCTCACCACGTCAAGGTGTAACTAATGAAAAACTGTTTTTT. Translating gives CASSPRQGVTNEKLFF. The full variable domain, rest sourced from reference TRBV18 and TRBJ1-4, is NAGVMQNPRHLVRRRGQEARLRCSPMKGHSHVYWYRQLPEEGLKFMVYLQKENIIDESGMPKERFSAEFPKEGPSILRIQQVVRGDSAAYFCASSPRQGVTNEKLFFGSGTQLSVL.

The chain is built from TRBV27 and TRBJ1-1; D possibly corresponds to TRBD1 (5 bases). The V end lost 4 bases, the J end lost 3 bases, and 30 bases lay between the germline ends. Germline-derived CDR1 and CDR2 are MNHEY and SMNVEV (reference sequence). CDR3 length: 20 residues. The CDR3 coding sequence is TGTGCCAGCAGTTCTCCAAACGTCGGGACGGAGATACTGCGGGACACTGAAGCTTTCTTT. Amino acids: CASSSPNVGTEILRDTEAFF.

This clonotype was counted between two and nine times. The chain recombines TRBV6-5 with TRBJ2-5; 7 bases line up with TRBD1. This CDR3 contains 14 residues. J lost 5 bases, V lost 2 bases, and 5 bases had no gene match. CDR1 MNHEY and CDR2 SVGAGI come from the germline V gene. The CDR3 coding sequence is TGTGCCAGCAGTTACGGGACAGAGGGGGAGACCCAGTACTTC. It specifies CASSYGTEGETQYF.

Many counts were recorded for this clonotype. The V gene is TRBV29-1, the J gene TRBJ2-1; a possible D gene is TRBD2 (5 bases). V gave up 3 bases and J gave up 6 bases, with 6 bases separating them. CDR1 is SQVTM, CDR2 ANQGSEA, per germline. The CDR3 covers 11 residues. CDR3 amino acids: CSVDRGNEQFF. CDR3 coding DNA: TGCAGCGTTGATCGGGGCAATGAGCAGTTCTTC.

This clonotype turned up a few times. Here the CDR3 reads CATSSYQGEETQYF. The CDR3 DNA is TGTGCCACCAGCAGTTACCAGGGAGAAGAGACCCAGTACTTC. J is TRBJ2-5 and V is TRBV15, with D perhaps matching TRBD1 or TRBD2 (5 bases each). The CDR3 has 14 residues. Germline assignment: CDR1 LNHNV and CDR2 YYDKDF (reference sequence). Between the trimmed V and J ends, which lost 3 bases and 3 bases, there was a span of 11 bases.

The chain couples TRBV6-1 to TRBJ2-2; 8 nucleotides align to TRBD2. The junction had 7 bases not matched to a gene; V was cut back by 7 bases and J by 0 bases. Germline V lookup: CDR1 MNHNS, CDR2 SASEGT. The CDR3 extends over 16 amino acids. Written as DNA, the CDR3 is TGTGCCAGCACCTTTCTAGCGGGCGCGAACACCGGGGAGCTGTTTTTT. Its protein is CASTFLAGANTGELFF.

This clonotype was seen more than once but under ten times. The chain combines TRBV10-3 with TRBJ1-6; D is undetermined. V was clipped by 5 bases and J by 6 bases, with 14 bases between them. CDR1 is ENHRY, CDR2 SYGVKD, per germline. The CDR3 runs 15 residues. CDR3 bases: TGTGCCATCAGTTTTGGAAATGCTTTTAATTCACCCCTCCACTTT. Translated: CAISFGNAFNSPLHF.

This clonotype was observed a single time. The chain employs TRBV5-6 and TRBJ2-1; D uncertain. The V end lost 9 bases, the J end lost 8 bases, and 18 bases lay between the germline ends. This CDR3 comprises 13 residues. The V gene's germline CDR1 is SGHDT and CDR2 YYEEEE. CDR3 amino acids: CAMAPGRHDEQFF. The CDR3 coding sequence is TGTGCCATGGCCCCGGGCCGGCACGATGAGCAGTTCTTC.

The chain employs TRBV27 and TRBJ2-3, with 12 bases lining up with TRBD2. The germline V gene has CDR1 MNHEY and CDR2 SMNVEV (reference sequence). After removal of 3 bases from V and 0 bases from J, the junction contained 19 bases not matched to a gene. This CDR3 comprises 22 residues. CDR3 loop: CASSFRVRATTSGRTSTDTQYF. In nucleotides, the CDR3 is TGTGCCAGCAGTTTTCGTGTCAGGGCAACGACTAGCGGGAGAACTAGCACAGATACGCAGTATTTT.

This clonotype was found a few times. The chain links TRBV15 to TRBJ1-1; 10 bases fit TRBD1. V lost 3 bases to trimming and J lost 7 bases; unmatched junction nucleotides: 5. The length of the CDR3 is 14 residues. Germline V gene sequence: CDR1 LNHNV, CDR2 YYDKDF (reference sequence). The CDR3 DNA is TGTGCCACCAGCAGTAGGACAGGGGGTAATGAAGCTTTCTTT. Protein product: CATSSRTGGNEAFF.